The clone carrying this T cell receptor delta chain has only a few counts. TCRdb's protein, taken from a much larger clone, differs from this DNA's translation at residue 6, likely owing to a read error; the protein displayed comes from the DNA. CDR1 GEAIGNYY and CDR2 EKD come from the germline V gene. The CDR3 spans 17 residues. The V and J ends lost 0 bases and 0 bases, in that order; junction bases with no gene match: 7. This record comes from a study of gamma-delta chains in newborns, infants, children. Study-wide background: Polyclonal expansion of innate γδ T cells after birth follows microbial exposure.

TCRdb called clones from the reads again using CATT. Among roughly 3,100 delta-chain clones listed, 0.25% to 0.35% were seen once. The chain recombines TRDV2 with TRDJ1; 9 bases align to TRDD3. Specimen: blood. This clonotype was obtained from a child who was a newborn, infant or young child, either healthy, febrile or measles-vaccinated (not recorded which). The CDR3 DNA reads as TGTGCCTGTGACACCTTTAGGGGATACGAGTACACCGATAAACTCATCTTT. Protein: CACDTFRGYEYTDKLIF.